This TCR beta chain was documented in a study of blood T cells in healthy people across ages. V was shortened by 6 bases and J by 5 bases, with 19 bases between the two germline ends. The CDR3 is 15 amino acids. A second PCR, run for roughly 7 to 12 cycles, used a sample-barcoded 5' primer plus a J-beta primer mix. Researchers report that a template-switch adaptor with 12 random nucleotides tagged each cDNA molecule. Each of the samples gave a minimum of 2.5 million paired-end reads that contained CDR3. TCRdb redid the calling of the 5' RACE reads with MiXCR, one entry per CDR3 protein. This sample has just over 800,000 distinct CDR3 sequences, with about 62% found just once.

The rearrangement joins TRBV12-3 or TRBV12-4 to TRBJ2-5; D might be TRBD1 or TRBD2, each matching 6 bases. The sequencing sample was made of blood. The clonotype was recovered from a man younger than 45 in good health. The CDR3 DNA is TGTGCCAGCAGATCAGGGGAGGATAGGTGGGAGACCCAGTACTTC. It translates to CASRSGEDRWETQYF.